These 5 T cell receptor beta chains came from one sample sequenced in a study of cytomegalovirus exposure and HLA in healthy donors. The PCR used 60 Vbeta and 13 Jbeta primers. Method: immunoSEQ multiplex PCR; TCRdb's copy keeps in-frame clones and lacks some. The table records about 130,000 clones, about 80% of them present only once. The sequenced sample was PBMCs. These receptors all stem from a man between 25 and 39 years old in good health and CMV-seropositive.

The rearrangement links TRBV29-1 to TRBJ2-7, with TRBD2 matching 8 bases. The CDR3 length is 12 residues. Trimming at V came to 6 bases and at J to 5 bases, leaving 6 bases not matched to a gene. The V gene's germline CDR1 is SQVTM and CDR2 ANQGSEA. Here the CDR3 DNA reads TGCAGCGTGCTTCAAGCGGGAGACGAGCAGTACTTC. Translated, it gives CSVLQAGDEQYF.

The chain is built from TRBV7-9 and TRBJ2-1, with 14 bases aligning to TRBD2. The V gene's germline CDR1 is SEHNR and CDR2 FQNEAQ (reference sequence). Trimming removed 3 bases from V and 8 bases from J; junction bases left unmatched: 9. CDR3 length: 17 amino acids. CDR3 sequence (DNA): TGTGCCAGCAGCTTCGGGACTAGCGGGAGTAGGGGCCATGAGCAGTTCTTC. Translation: CASSFGTSGSRGHEQFF.

The V call is TRBV4-2, the J call TRBJ1-5, with a weak D call TRBD1 (5 bases). Trimming cost V 2 bases and J 4 bases, with 12 bases left between them. CDR3 size: 15 residues. Germline CDR1 LGHNA, CDR2 YNFKEQ. The CDR3 reads CASSQSPGSNQPQHF. DNA of the CDR3: TGTGCCAGCAGCCAATCCCCAGGGTCAAATCAGCCCCAGCATTTT.

This clone appeared a single time. CDR3 nucleotide sequence: TGCGCCAGCAGCTCGGGACTAGCGGTGTCCTACGAGCAGTACTTC. This translates into CASSSGLAVSYEQYF. This chain uses TRBV5-1 with TRBJ2-7; 11 nucleotides match TRBD2. Germline V gene sequence: CDR1 SGHRS, CDR2 YFSETQ. The length of the CDR3 is 15 residues. Trimming took 3 bases from V and 1 from J; bases not matched to a gene: 3.

The chain combines TRBV1 with TRBJ2-7; TRBD2, the table's D call, was not compared with the DNA. TRBV1 is assigned pseudogene status. The CDR3 length is 17 residues. The CDR3 reads CTSSHRPTSGRPYEQYF. CDR3 coding DNA: TGCACCAGCAGCCACCGGCCTACTAGCGGGAGGCCCTACGAGCAGTACTTC.